The clone carrying this T cell receptor beta chain is medium-sized by share. Its target is not known. This sample was included in a study of early T cells in non-severe SARS-CoV-2 infection. Study results and caveats: VDJdb matches were skewed toward anti-spike CD8 T cell responses.

Individual cDNA molecules received unique molecular identifiers. From the 5' RACE reads, TCRdb called clonotypes with MiXCR, one entry per CDR3 protein. The table lists over 25,000 distinct CDR3 sequences, about 7% of them singletons. The CDR3 contains 15 residues. With 1 base removed from V and 0 bases from J, the gap between germline ends came to 10 bases. Germline values: CDR1 MGHRA, CDR2 YSYEKL. V and J are TRBV4-1 and TRBJ2-7; D gene ambiguous. The source of this sequence is an adult who was a healthcare worker with PCR-confirmed SARS-CoV-2 infection or an uninfected control (not recorded which). Sequenced sample: whole blood. The CDR3 loop is CASSQVLRDSYEQYF. CDR3 DNA: TGCGCCAGCAGCCAAGTACTTAGGGACTCCTACGAGCAGTACTTC.